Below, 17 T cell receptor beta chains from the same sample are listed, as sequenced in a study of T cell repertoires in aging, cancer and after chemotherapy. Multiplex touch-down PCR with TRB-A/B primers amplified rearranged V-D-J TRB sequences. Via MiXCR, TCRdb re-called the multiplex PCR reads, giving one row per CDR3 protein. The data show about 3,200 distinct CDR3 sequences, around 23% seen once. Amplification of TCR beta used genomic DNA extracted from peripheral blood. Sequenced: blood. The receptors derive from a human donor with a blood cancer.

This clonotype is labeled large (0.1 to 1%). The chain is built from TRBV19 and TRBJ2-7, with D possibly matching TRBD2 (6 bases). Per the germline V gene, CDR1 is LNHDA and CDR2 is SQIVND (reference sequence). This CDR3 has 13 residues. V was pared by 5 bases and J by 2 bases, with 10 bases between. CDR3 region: CASSVDYAYEQYF. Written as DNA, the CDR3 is TGTGCCAGTAGTGTGGACTATGCCTACGAGCAGTACTTC.

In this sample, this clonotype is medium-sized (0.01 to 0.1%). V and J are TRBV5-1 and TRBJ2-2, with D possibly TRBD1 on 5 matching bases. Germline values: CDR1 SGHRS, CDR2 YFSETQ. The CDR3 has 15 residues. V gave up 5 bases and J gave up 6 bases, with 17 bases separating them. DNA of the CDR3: TGCGCCAGCAGTTCCCTAAGGTCAGGGTCCGGGGAGCTGTTTTTT. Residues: CASSSLRSGSGELFF.

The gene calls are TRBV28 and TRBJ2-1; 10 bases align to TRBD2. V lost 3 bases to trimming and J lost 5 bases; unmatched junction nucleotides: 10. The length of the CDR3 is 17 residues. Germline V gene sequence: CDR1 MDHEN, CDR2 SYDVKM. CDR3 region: CASSLRVSGRSHNEQFF. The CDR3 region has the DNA TGTGCCAGCAGTTTGAGGGTTAGCGGGAGGAGCCACAATGAGCAGTTCTTC.

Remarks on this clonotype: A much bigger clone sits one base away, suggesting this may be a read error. The CDR3 protein is CAGVQGTYEQYF. Here the CDR3 DNA reads TGTGCTGGGGTACAGGGGACCTACGAGCAGTACTTC. The V and J genes are TRBV30 and TRBJ2-7, with 7 nucleotides matching TRBD1. The CDR3 has 12 residues. Germline V gene data show CDR1 as GTSNPN and CDR2 as SVGIG (reference sequence).

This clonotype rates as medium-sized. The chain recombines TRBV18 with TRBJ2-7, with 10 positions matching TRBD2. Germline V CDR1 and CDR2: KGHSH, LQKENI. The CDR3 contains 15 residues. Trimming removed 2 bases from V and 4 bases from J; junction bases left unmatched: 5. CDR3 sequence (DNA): TGTGCCAGCTCACCAGGAGCTAGCGGGAGATACGAGCAGTACTTC. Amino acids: CASSPGASGRYEQYF.

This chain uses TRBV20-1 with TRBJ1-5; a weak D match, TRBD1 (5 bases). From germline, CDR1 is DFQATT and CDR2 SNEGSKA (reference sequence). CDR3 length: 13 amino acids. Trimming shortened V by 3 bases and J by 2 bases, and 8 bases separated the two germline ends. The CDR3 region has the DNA TGCAGTGCTAGTGTGGGGGGCAATCAGCCCCAGCATTTT. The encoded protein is CSASVGGNQPQHF.

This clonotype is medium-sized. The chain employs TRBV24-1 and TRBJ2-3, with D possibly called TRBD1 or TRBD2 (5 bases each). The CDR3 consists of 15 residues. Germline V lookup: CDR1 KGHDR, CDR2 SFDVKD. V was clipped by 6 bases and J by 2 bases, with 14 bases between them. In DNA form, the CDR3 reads TGTGCCACCAGTCAGGACACGGGATACACAGATACGCAGTATTTT. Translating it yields CATSQDTGYTDTQYF.

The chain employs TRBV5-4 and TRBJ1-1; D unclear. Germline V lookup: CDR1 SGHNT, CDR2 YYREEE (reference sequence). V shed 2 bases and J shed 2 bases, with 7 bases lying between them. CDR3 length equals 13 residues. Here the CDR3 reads CASSFNRNTEAFF. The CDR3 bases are TGTGCCAGCAGCTTTAATAGAAACACTGAAGCTTTCTTT. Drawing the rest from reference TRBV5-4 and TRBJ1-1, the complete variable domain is ETGVTQSPTHLIKTRGQQVTLRCSSQSGHNTVSWYQQALGQGPQFIFQYYREEENGRGNFPPRFSGLQFPNYSSELNVNALELDDSALYLCASSFNRNTEAFFGQGTRLTVV.

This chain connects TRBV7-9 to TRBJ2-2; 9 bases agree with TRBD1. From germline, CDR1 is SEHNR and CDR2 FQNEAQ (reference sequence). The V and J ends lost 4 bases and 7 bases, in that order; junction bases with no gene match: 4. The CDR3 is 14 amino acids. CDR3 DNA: TGTGCCAGCAGCTACAGGGGGCAGAACGGGGAGCTGTTTTTT. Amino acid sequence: CASSYRGQNGELFF.

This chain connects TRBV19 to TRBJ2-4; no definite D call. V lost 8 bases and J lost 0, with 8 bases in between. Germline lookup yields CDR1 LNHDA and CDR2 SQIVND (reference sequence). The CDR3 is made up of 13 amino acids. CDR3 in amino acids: CASVSLAKNIQYF. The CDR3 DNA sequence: TGTGCCAGTGTATCGCTAGCCAAAAACATTCAGTACTTC.

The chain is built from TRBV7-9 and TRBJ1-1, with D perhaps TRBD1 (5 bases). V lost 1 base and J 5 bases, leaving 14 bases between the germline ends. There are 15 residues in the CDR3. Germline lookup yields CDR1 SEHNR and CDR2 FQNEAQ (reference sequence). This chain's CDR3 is CASSLGAGGGTEAFF. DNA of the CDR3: TGTGCCAGCAGCTTAGGGGCCGGTGGGGGAACTGAAGCTTTCTTT.

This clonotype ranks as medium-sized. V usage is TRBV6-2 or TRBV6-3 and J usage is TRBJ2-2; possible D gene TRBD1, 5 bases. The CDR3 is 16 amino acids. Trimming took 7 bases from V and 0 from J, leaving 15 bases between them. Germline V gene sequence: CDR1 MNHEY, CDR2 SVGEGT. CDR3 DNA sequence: TGTGCCAGCAATCAGGCAGGGCTTTCGAACACCGGGGAGCTGTTTTTT. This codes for CASNQAGLSNTGELFF.

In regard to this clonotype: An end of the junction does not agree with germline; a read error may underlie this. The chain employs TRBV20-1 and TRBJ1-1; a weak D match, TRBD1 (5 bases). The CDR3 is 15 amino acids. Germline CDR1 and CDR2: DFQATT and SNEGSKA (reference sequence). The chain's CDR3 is CSAREDGRRGTKAFF. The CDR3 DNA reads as TGCAGTGCTAGGGAAGACGGCAGGCGGGGCACTAAAGCTTTCTTT.

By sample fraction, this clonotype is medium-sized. This CDR3 reads CASKETGAYEQYF. The CDR3 DNA follows: TGTGCCAGCAAAGAGACAGGGGCCTACGAGCAGTACTTC. The V and J genes are TRBV6-1 and TRBJ2-7, with 8 bases aligning to TRBD1. V shed 7 bases and J 2 bases; nucleotides not matched to a gene: 4. The germline V gene has CDR1 MNHNS and CDR2 SASEGT. This CDR3 is built from 13 residues.

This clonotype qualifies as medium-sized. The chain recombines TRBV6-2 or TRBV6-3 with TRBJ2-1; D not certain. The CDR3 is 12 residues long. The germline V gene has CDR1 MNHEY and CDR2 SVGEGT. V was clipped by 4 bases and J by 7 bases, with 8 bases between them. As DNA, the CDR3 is TGTGCCAGCAGTTGGACCAGTAATGAGCAGTTCTTC. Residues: CASSWTSNEQFF.

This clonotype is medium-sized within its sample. The CDR3 sequence: CASSTAGVVYEQFF. In nucleotides, the CDR3 is TGTGCCAGTAGTACCGCAGGGGTCGTGTATGAGCAGTTCTTC. The chain couples TRBV19 to TRBJ2-1; D possibly corresponds to TRBD1 (6 bases). Trimming pared 4 bases from V and 8 bases from J, leaving 15 bases between. CDR1 is LNHDA and CDR2 is SQIVND in the germline V gene (reference sequence). The CDR3 loop spans 14 amino acids.

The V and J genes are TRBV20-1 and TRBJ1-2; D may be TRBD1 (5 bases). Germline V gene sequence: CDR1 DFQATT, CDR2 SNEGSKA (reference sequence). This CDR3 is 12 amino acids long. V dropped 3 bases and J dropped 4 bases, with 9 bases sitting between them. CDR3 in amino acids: CSASGGGYGYTF. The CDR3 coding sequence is TGCAGTGCTAGCGGGGGGGGCTATGGCTACACCTTC.